This T cell receptor beta chain emerged from a study of shared clonotypes between healthy human individuals. The germline CDR1 and CDR2 sequences are SGHTA and FQGNSA. The V end was cut by 2 bases, the J end by 1 base, with 15 bases between. The CDR3 totals 16 residues. Naive CD8 isolation took CD45RO-negative cells positively selected for CCR7 and excluded terminally differentiated effector memory CD45RA+ cells. None of the donors, who were healthy HIV-negative adults, had recently had acute infections or vaccinations. Sequencing used immunoSEQ multiplex PCR; TCRdb keeps in-frame clones, though not all of them. The sample lists hundreds of thousands of clones; 96% were seen once.

The gene calls are TRBV7-2 and TRBJ2-7; tentatively, D is TRBD1 or TRBD2 (6 bases each). Sequencing was carried out using naive CD8+ T cells sorted from blood. This clonotype was sampled from a woman aged 25-40 years in good health. CDR3 in DNA: TGTGCCAGCAGCTTACCCGACGGGGGCCCGTCCTACGAGCAGTACTTC. Translating gives CASSLPDGGPSYEQYF.